This T cell receptor beta chain was recovered during a study of siplizumab effects on memory and regulatory T cells. Study-level points and caveats: The apparent diversity of naive T cells exceeded that of memory cells, and naive T cells seemed to make a major contribution to the alloresponse. Tracing alloreactive clones into unstimulated subsets worked for only a minor fraction of them.

This clone has just one count. The antigen remains unidentified. Some clones are missing from TCRdb's copy, which holds only in-frame ones; the method was immunoSEQ multiplex PCR. The data hold about 100,000 clones, with about 92% observed a single time. This receptor was taken from a human donor in good health. Sequenced material: Tregs sorted from blood.

The CDR3 sequence: CASSNAGGRRETQYF. Here the CDR3 DNA reads TGTGCCAGCAGCAATGCAGGGGGTAGGAGGGAGACCCAGTACTTC. The V and J genes are TRBV5-4 and TRBJ2-5; 7 nucleotides agree with TRBD1. Germline-derived CDR1 and CDR2 are SGHNT and YYREEE (reference sequence). V trimming: 4 bases; J trimming: 5 bases; junction bases outside the gene matches: 11. The CDR3 is 15 amino acids.